This TCR beta chain was sequenced in a study of blood T cell repertoires in COVID-19 (dated by TCRdb to the early 2020s). Regarding the research as a whole: Collaborator samples came from the United States, Italy and Spain and covered acute and convalescent phases of COVID-19. The material from the prospective study consisted of cDNA or gDNA derived from T cells, B-cell-depleted T cells, or PBMCs. Deeply sampled blood TCRbeta repertoires from subjects exposed to, actively infected with, or recovered from COVID-19 were included in the dataset. A freely available public database, intended as a resource for researchers studying the immune response to SARS-CoV-2, is where the repertoires were released. The samples were drawn from two sources: the first 160 participants of the ongoing ImmuneRACE study, and 1,000 to 1,500 subjects contributed by 6 global collaborators. A de-identified subject ID, COVID-19 status, age in years and sex were almost always included in the sample metadata. Where HLA class I and class II types were available, the types were taken from metadata supplied by the sample provider, not from assay-based typing. What the work shows at the level of the full study, not this receptor alone: The quantity of clinical and demographic metadata differed by source and by participant and was supplied without curation.

Participants in the prospective study were enrolled through a virtual design, were aged roughly 18 to 90 years, and lived in under 25 United States geographic areas. Cohort assignment in the prospective study relied on participant-reported clinical history from a screening survey and a study questionnaire. Recovered participants in ImmuneRACE Cohort 3 were defined by two consecutive negative NP/OP PCR tests, clearance by a healthcare professional, or resolution of symptoms. Each participant in the prospective study had whole blood, serum and a nasopharyngeal or oropharyngeal swab collected by mobile phlebotomists. Over a roughly two-month period, participants in the prospective study had the option of providing additional blood draws and questionnaires. Prospective study blood samples were shipped either frozen or at room temperature before DNA extraction. The immunoSEQ Assay, a bias-controlled multiplex PCR, was used to amplify TCRbeta CDR3 regions from genomic DNA. Processing in the source paper ran as follows. Within the assay, amplification of reference gene primers was used to estimate how many nucleated cells each sample contained. Sequence reads were collapsed and filtered to measure the absolute abundance of every unique TCRbeta CDR3 rearrangement. For each sample, productive Simpson clonality was calculated as the square root of Simpson's diversity index over productive rearrangements. TCRdb limited this immuneACCESS table to in-frame rearrangements with V and J called. A share of clones is missing; checked studies link under half to unresolved V genes, and the rest is unexplained. That table gives V, J and clone size, and the DNA gave D and trimming. Recorded for this sample are 220,000 or so clones; around 84% of them occurred a single time. The ten largest clonotypes hold 6.8% of the sample.

With respect to this clone: The specificity of this receptor is unknown. One base away there is no much larger clone; base qualities are not given.

The CDR3, from cysteine to phenylalanine, totals 14 residues. Left in the record is the CDR3 DNA by itself, 42 bases read in frame from the first base. Looking up the germline V gene yields CDR1 SGHAT and CDR2 FQNNGV. The V end gives up 5 bases and the J end 8 bases, leaving 10 bases in the junction not matched to a gene. The chain uses TRBV11-2 and TRBJ1-2; the junction holds 8 bases that match TRBD1. Sequencing was done on a sample of PBMCs or T cells enriched from blood (not recorded which). This TCR was recovered from a middle-aged woman who had recovered from COVID-19. Here is the DNA: TGTGCCAGCAGCCTCCGCCCAGGGGGCGAAGGCTACACCTTC. This codes for CASSLRPGGEGYTF.